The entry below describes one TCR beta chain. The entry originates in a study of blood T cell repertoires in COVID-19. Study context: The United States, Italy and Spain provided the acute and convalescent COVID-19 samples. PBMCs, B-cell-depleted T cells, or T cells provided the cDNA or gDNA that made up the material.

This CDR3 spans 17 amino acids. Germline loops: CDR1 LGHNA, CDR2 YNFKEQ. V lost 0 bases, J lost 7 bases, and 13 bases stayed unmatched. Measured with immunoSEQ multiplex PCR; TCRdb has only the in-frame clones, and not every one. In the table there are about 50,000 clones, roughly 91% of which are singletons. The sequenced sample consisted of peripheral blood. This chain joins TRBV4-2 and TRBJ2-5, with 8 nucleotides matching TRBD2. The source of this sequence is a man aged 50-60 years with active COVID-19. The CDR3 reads CASSQEGTSSLSGTQYF. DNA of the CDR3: TGTGCCAGCAGCCAAGAGGGGACTAGTTCCCTTTCAGGGACCCAGTACTTC.